The 21 T cell receptor beta chains reported below all come from one sample, sequenced in a study of T cell repertoires in cytomegalovirus infection. No antigen has been identified for these receptors. MiXCR, applied by TCRdb to the reads, yields one record per CDR3 protein. The sample contains tens of thousands of distinct CDR3 sequences, around 20% of which appear only once. The material was CD8+ T cells from cultured PBMCs, obtained from culture after CMV antigen stimulation. The source of these receptors is a human donor in good health (CMV status not recorded). Some clones in this sample may be carry-over from other donors' samples.

The rearrangement uses TRBV12-3 or TRBV12-4 and TRBJ2-5, with TRBD2 as a possible D gene (5 bases). The CDR3 consists of 12 residues. V lost 7 bases and J lost 5, with 11 bases in between. For the CDR3, the DNA is TGTGCCAGCACCGCGGGTAGGGAGACCCAGTACTTC. It encodes CASTAGRETQYF.

This clonotype came up a few times. The V gene is TRBV7-3, the J gene TRBJ2-5; D may be TRBD1 or TRBD2 (5 bases each). The CDR3 consists of 13 residues. Germline CDR1 SGHTA, CDR2 FQGTGA. Trimming took off 2 bases at V and 5 bases at J, with 9 bases between the two ends. The DNA for the CDR3 is TGTGCCAGCAGCTTATCGGGACCCGAGACCCAGTACTTC. The encoded protein is CASSLSGPETQYF.

V usage is TRBV2 and J usage is TRBJ1-1; a weak D match, TRBD1 (5 bases). In germline, CDR1 is SNHLY, CDR2 FYNNEI. The V and J ends lost 6 bases and 9 bases respectively, with 8 bases between them. The CDR3 has 10 amino acids. In nucleotides, the CDR3 is TGTGCCAGCAGAGCAGGGAAAGCTTTCTTT. It translates to CASRAGKAFF.

This clonotype was seen many times. The rearrangement links TRBV6-2 or TRBV6-3 to TRBJ2-6; D gene uncertain. The CDR3 is made up of 13 amino acids. CDR1 and CDR2 from the germline V gene are MNHEY and SVGEGT. Trimming left V 2 bases short and J 3 bases short, with 2 bases between. The chain's CDR3 is CASSYDGANVLTF. CDR3 nucleotide sequence: TGTGCCAGCAGTTACGATGGGGCCAACGTCCTGACTTTC.

On this clonotype: The junction differs from germline at one of its ends, possibly a read error. This rearrangement joins TRBV6-2 or TRBV6-3 to TRBJ2-5, with TRBD2 matching over 7 bases. The CDR3 covers 13 residues. CDR1 and CDR2 (germline): MNHEY, SVGEGT. CDR3 sequence reads: CARSSGGMETQYF. CDR3 nucleotides: TGTGCCCGCAGTTCGGGGGGAATGGAGACCCAGTACTTC.

CDR3 bases: TGTGCCAGCAGCTTAGGGGTGACTCTGACAGATACGCAGTATTTT. It is translated as CASSLGVTLTDTQYF. The V call is TRBV7-2, the J call TRBJ2-3; the D is unclear. CDR3 length: 15 residues. Trimming left V 1 base short and J 3 bases short, with 11 bases between. CDR1 is SGHTA and CDR2 is FQGNSA in the germline V gene.

The rearrangement links TRBV7-2 to TRBJ1-6, with D unclear. The germline V gene has CDR1 SGHTA and CDR2 FQGNSA. V lost 4 bases to trimming and J lost 10 bases, with 14 bases between them. The CDR3 runs to 14 residues. CDR3 nucleotide sequence: TGTGCCAGCAGCTACGGAGCCGTGGGGTCACCCCTCCACTTT. Translation: CASSYGAVGSPLHF. The full variable domain, in which reference TRBV7-2 and TRBJ1-6 provide the parts outside the CDR3, is GAGVSQSPSNKVTEKGKDVELRCDPISGHTALYWYRQSLGQGLEFLIYFQGNSAPDKSGLPSDRFSAERTGGSVSTLTIQRTQQEDSAVYLCASSYGAVGSPLHFGNGTRLTVT.

The V call is TRBV27, the J call TRBJ1-1, with D possibly matching TRBD1 (5 bases). This CDR3 comprises 13 residues. CDR1 MNHEY and CDR2 SMNVEV come from the germline V gene (reference sequence). Between the trimmed V and J ends, which lost 4 bases and 11 bases, there was a span of 17 bases. This CDR3 reads CASSSNYGTSAFF. Here the CDR3 DNA reads TGTGCCAGCAGTTCCAACTACGGGACGAGTGCTTTCTTT.

The chain uses TRBV7-9 and TRBJ2-5; D gene uncertain. This CDR3 region has 13 residues. Germline V gene lookup returns CDR1 SEHNR and CDR2 FQNEAQ (reference sequence). Between the trimmed V and J ends, which lost 1 base and 4 bases, there was a span of 7 bases. CDR3 nucleotide sequence: TGTGCCAGCAGCTTAGAACGGGTAGAGACCCAGTACTTC. It codes for CASSLERVETQYF.

The rearrangement links TRBV18 to TRBJ2-7, with no clear D. CDR3 length: 11 residues. Germline V gene sequence: CDR1 KGHSH, CDR2 LQKENI. Trimming removed 2 bases at V and 6 bases at J, with 5 bases between. For the CDR3, the DNA is TGTGCCAGCTCACCAGGGGTCGAGCAGTACTTC. It codes for CASSPGVEQYF.

The sample holds a few counts of this clonotype. The chain is built from TRBV12-3 or TRBV12-4 and TRBJ2-1; 9 nucleotides line up with TRBD2. The V segment lost 9 bases and the J segment 4 bases; nucleotides outside the gene matches: 28. The CDR3 covers 21 residues. For the CDR3, the DNA is TGTGCCAGTAGTACCCTTACCAGGGGATTTCTAGGGACTAGCAGGTACAATGAGCAGTTCTTC. It specifies CASSTLTRGFLGTSRYNEQFF.

The rearrangement uses TRBV7-6 and TRBJ2-1; D uncertain. Trimming stripped 5 bases from V and 6 bases from J, with 11 bases between. CDR1 is SGHVS, CDR2 FNYEAQ, per germline. This CDR3 region has 13 residues. DNA for the CDR3: TGTGCCAGCAGCGGAAACAGCTTCAATGAGCAGTTCTTC. As protein: CASSGNSFNEQFF.

V usage is TRBV19 and J usage is TRBJ1-3; the D gene is possibly TRBD1 (6 bases). The CDR3 loop spans 14 amino acids. Deletions cut 1 base from V and 4 bases from J, with 8 bases between. CDR1 LNHDA and CDR2 SQIVND come from the germline V gene (reference sequence). CDR3 in amino acids: CASSIAGDGNTIYF. CDR3 bases: TGTGCCAGTAGTATAGCAGGGGACGGAAACACCATATATTTT.

The rearrangement uses TRBV7-2 and TRBJ2-5; tentatively, D is TRBD1 (5 bases). The germline V gene encodes CDR1 SGHTA and CDR2 FQGNSA. The CDR3 contains 16 residues. Trimming removed 1 base at V and 2 bases at J, with 14 bases between. The CDR3 is CASSLVARAQQETQYF. The CDR3, as DNA: TGTGCCAGCAGCTTAGTGGCCAGGGCCCAACAAGAGACCCAGTACTTC.

This clonotype was picked up a small number of times. The chain recombines TRBV19 with TRBJ2-1, with TRBD2 matching over 8 bases. Per the germline V gene, CDR1 is LNHDA and CDR2 is SQIVND (reference sequence). V shed 2 bases, J shed 7 bases, and the junction held 4 bases outside the gene matches. CDR3 size: 14 residues. The DNA for the CDR3 is TGTGCCAGTAGTATAACGGGGGGGCCGAATGAGCAGTTCTTC. Translation: CASSITGGPNEQFF.

This clonotype was seen a handful of times. The V call is TRBV7-6, the J call TRBJ2-7; 9 bases fit TRBD1. Germline V lookup: CDR1 SGHVS, CDR2 FNYEAQ. This CDR3 spans 15 amino acids. J was trimmed by 3 bases and V by 4 bases; bases with no gene match: 7. The CDR3 sequence is CASSSGTGSIYEQYF. The DNA for the CDR3 is TGTGCCAGCAGCTCCGGGACAGGGTCGATCTACGAGCAGTACTTC. The variable domain in full, completed from reference TRBV7-6 and TRBJ2-7, reads GAGVSQSPRYKVTKRGQDVALRCDPISGHVSLYWYRQALGQGPEFLTYFNYEAQQDKSGLPNDRFSAERPEGSISTLTIQRTEQRDSAMYRCASSSGTGSIYEQYFGPGTRLTVT.

The chain is built from TRBV11-1 and TRBJ2-1; D ambiguous. V was trimmed by 0 bases and J by 10 bases, leaving 7 bases between them. Looked up from germline, CDR1 is SGHAT and CDR2 is FQDESV (reference sequence). The CDR3 extends over 12 amino acids. CDR3 sequence: CASSLAKVEQFF. CDR3 nucleotides: TGTGCCAGCAGCTTAGCGAAGGTCGAGCAGTTCTTC.

The chain couples TRBV27 to TRBJ1-1, with D unresolved. The CDR3 has 19 amino acids. Germline loops: CDR1 MNHEY, CDR2 SMNVEV (reference sequence). V lost 4 bases, J lost 1 base, and 25 bases lay in between. The CDR3 sequence: CASSSNVVGPPAKNTEAFF. The CDR3 nucleotides read TGTGCCAGCAGTTCGAATGTTGTCGGGCCCCCCGCGAAGAACACTGAAGCTTTCTTT.

This clonotype has at least ten counts. The chain has TRBV7-2 and TRBJ1-5, with 7 bases fitting TRBD1. In germline, CDR1 is SGHTA, CDR2 FQGNSA. Trimming removed 5 bases from V and 11 bases from J; junction bases left unmatched: 6. The CDR3 extends over 12 amino acids. The CDR3 DNA follows: TGTGCCAGCAGCGTTTGGGACAGTGCCCAGCATTTT. Translation gives CASSVWDSAQHF. The whole variable domain, remainder taken from reference TRBV7-2 and TRBJ1-5, is GAGVSQSPSNKVTEKGKDVELRCDPISGHTALYWYRQSLGQGLEFLIYFQGNSAPDKSGLPSDRFSAERTGGSVSTLTIQRTQQEDSAVYLCASSVWDSAQHFGDGTRLSIL.

This sequence joins TRBV19 and TRBJ2-7; 11 bases align to TRBD2. From germline, CDR1 is LNHDA and CDR2 SQIVND (reference sequence). CDR3 length: 13 amino acids. The V and J ends lost 6 bases and 2 bases, in that order; junction bases with no gene match: 0. CDR3 nucleotide sequence: TGTGCCAGTAGGACTAGCGGGACCTACGAGCAGTACTTC. Amino acid sequence: CASRTSGTYEQYF.

The rearrangement uses TRBV20-1 and TRBJ2-5, with 7 bases that match TRBD1. The CDR3 consists of 14 residues. The J segment lost 1 base and the V segment lost 6 bases, leaving 8 bases of the junction unmatched. CDR1 is DFQATT, CDR2 SNEGSKA, per germline (reference sequence). CDR3 DNA: TGCAGTGCGCTTAACAGGGGTTCCCAAGAGACCCAGTACTTC. Amino acids: CSALNRGSQETQYF.